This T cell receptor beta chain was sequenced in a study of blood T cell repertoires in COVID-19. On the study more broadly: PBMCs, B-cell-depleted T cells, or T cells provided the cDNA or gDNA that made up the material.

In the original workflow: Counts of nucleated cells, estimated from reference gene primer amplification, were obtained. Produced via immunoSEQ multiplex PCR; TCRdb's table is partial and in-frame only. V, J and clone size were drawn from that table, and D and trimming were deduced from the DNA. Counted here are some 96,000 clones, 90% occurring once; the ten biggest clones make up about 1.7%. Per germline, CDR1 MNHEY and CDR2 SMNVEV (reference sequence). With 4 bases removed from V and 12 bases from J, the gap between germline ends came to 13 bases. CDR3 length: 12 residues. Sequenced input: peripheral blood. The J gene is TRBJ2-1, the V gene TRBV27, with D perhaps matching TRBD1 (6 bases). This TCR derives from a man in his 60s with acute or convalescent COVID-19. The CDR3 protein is CASSSTGQTQFF. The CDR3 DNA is TGTGCCAGCAGTTCAACCGGACAGACGCAGTTCTTC.